This TCR beta chain was captured in a study of blood T cell repertoires in COVID-19 (dated by TCRdb to the early 2020s). About the full investigation: Collaborator samples came from the United States, Italy and Spain and covered acute and convalescent phases of COVID-19. The prospective study material was composed of cDNA or gDNA derived from T cells, B-cell-depleted T cells, or PBMCs. Subjects who had been exposed to COVID-19, were actively infected with it, or had recovered from it provided the deeply sampled blood TCRbeta repertoires that made up the dataset. The repertoires were released in a freely available public database meant as a resource for research on the immune response to SARS-CoV-2. Samples were obtained from the ongoing ImmuneRACE study (first 160 participants) and from some 1,200 subjects provided by 6 global collaborators. Nearly every sample came with metadata listing a de-identified subject ID, COVID-19 status, age in years and sex. Where available, HLA class I and class II types were obtained from metadata supplied by the sample provider rather than from assay-based typing.

The collaborating institutions used their own protocols to collect whole blood in K2EDTA tubes. For TCRbeta analysis, collaborator samples were shipped as frozen whole blood, as isolated PBMCs, or as DNA extracted from either sample type. TCRbeta CDR3 regions were amplified from genomic DNA by means of the immunoSEQ Assay, a bias-controlled multiplex PCR. Regarding the original processing steps: Within the assay, amplification of reference gene primers was used to estimate how many nucleated cells each sample contained. To quantify the absolute abundance of each unique TCRbeta CDR3 rearrangement, sequence reads were collapsed and filtered. For each sample, productive Simpson clonality was calculated by taking the square root of Simpson's diversity index across productive rearrangements. TCRdb provides this immuneACCESS table in a form limited to in-frame rearrangements. Some clones are lacking; in checked studies, under half of them reflect an unresolved V gene, and why the rest are absent is not known. D and trimming come from the DNA, and the V and J calls and clone size come from that table. For this sample the table gives about 230,000 clones, of which approximately 81% were detected only once. The ten largest clones take up approximately 18% of the sample.

As regards this clone: It lacks a known antigen. No clone much larger than this one lies a single base away; base qualities are absent.

Taken from cysteine to phenylalanine, the CDR3 has 13 residues. Only the CDR3 DNA stays, 39 bases, in frame from base 1. Per the germline V gene, MNHEY is the CDR1 and SVGEGT is the CDR2. V is cut by 5 bases and J by 3 bases, and the space between the germline ends is 8 bases. Points the paper makes about the study in general: The quantity of clinical and demographic metadata differed by source and by participant and was supplied without curation.

This clonotype was obtained from a woman of 80 years or more with active or convalescent COVID-19. This chain is built from TRBV6-2 or TRBV6-3 and TRBJ2-1; confidence is insufficient to name the D gene. The sequenced sample consisted of peripheral blood. The DNA reads as follows: TGTGCCAGCAGTCCCGAGTTCTACAATGAGCAGTTCTTC. This translates into CASSPEFYNEQFF.